This T cell receptor (beta chain) comes out of a study of CD8 T cells in Susac syndrome. Germline CDR1 reads SGHTA; CDR2 reads FQGNSA. V dropped 4 bases and J dropped 7 bases, with 13 bases sitting between them. CDR3 length: 14 amino acids. To note about this clonotype: Its antigen is currently unknown.

From blood CD8+ and CD4+ T cells, TCR beta sequences were generated. FACS was used to enrich TEMRA cells, whereas the CD8+ and CD4+ T cells were obtained by negative isolation. Findings and caveats of the study: The number of individuals included in the study's TCR sequencing and HLA analysis was acknowledged as relatively small.

Reverse transcription of 0.5 to 1 ug RNA was performed with random hexamers. With immunoSEQ multiplex PCR, TCR beta CDR3 was amplified across 54 Vbeta and 13 Jbeta. MiXCR, run by TCRdb on the immunoSEQ multiplex PCR reads, gives a single entry per CDR3 protein. The sample has about 130,000 distinct CDR3 sequences, around 94% seen once. The V gene is TRBV7-2, the J gene TRBJ1-4; no clear D. Input material: CD4+ T cells from PBMCs. The clonotype originates from a human donor in good health. For the CDR3, the DNA is TGTGCCAGCAGCTCTCTAGACGGCGGTGAAAAACTGTTTTTT. Translating gives CASSSLDGGEKLFF.